The sequence of this T cell receptor (beta chain) was determined in a study of T cell responses to AZD1222 COVID-19 vaccine. Study-wide results and caveats: A rise in Spike-specific TCR breadth and depth followed two AZD1222 doses.

Only in-frame clones appear in the TCRdb table, and some are missing; sequencing was by immunoSEQ multiplex PCR. The sample gives 150,000 or so clones, about 90% of which show up once; 1.5% to 2% is in the top ten. Deletions cut 10 bases from V and 0 bases from J, with 17 bases between. CDR3 length equals 15 residues. Germline lookup yields CDR1 SNHLY and CDR2 FYNNEI. As concerns this clone: Its antigen remains unidentified.

This clonotype was obtained from an adult in good health. Source: peripheral blood, taken on day 0 of AZD1222 vaccination. The chain couples TRBV2 to TRBJ2-3; weak D call: TRBD1 (6 bases). The CDR3 DNA follows: TGTGCCACCACCCGGGACACCGCTAGCACAGATACGCAGTATTTT. It encodes CATTRDTASTDTQYF.